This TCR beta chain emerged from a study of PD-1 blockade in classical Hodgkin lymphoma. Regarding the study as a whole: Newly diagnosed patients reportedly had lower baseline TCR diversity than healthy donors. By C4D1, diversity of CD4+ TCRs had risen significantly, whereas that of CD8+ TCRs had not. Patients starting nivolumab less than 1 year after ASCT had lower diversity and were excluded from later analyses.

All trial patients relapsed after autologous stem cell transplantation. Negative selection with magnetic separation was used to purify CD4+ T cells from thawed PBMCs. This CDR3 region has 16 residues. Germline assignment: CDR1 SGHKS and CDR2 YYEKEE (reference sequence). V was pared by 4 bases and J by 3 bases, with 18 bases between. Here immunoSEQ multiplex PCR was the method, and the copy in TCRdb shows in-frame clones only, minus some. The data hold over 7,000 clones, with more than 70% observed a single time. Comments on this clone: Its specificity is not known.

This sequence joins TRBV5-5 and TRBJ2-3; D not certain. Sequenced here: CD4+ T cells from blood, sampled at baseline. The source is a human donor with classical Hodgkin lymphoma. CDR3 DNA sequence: TGTGCCAGCAGCCAACAGATTAACATAGAAACAGATACGCAGTATTTT. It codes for CASSQQINIETDTQYF.